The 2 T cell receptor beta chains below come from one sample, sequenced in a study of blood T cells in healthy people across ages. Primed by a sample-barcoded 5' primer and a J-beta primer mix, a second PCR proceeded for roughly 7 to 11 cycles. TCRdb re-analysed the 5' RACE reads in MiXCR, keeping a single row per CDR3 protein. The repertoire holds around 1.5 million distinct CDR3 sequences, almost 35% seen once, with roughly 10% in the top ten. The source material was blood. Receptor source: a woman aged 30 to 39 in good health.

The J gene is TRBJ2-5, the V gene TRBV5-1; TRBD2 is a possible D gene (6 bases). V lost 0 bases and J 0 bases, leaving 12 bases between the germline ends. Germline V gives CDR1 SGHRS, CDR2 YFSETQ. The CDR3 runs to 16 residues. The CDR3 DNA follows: TGCGCCAGCAGCTTGGAGGCTAGCGTACACCAAGAGACCCAGTACTTC. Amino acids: CASSLEASVHQETQYF.

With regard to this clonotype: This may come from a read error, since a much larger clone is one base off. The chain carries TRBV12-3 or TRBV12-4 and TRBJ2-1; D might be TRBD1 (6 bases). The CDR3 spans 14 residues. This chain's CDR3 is CASRLGGQYNGQFF. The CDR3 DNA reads TGTGCCAGCAGGCTAGGGGGTCAATACAATGGGCAGTTCTTC.